The sequence of this T cell receptor beta chain was determined in a study of cytomegalovirus exposure and HLA in healthy donors. Study information: Among the approximately 370 donors who were genotyped, about 84% fell in the genetic ancestry cluster that is associated with self-reported Caucasian donors. Study conclusions and caveats: Earlier analysis yielded a pattern in which most TCR beta V segments were productive about 90% or about 30% of the time. What a later analysis reportedly showed was that an Asian-associated ancestry cluster had fewer N-insertions than the roughly 670-donor mean. As a later analysis revealed, the rate of TCR association differed by HLA locus, with DRB1 most and HLA-C fewest.

This clone appeared once. The target antigen is unknown. The CDR3 is 16 residues long. CDR1 and CDR2 (germline): LNHNV, YYDKDF (reference sequence). Germline trimming cut 3 bases from V and 3 bases from J; bases unmatched to any gene: 6. The PCR ran on 60 Vbeta and 13 Jbeta primers. Produced via immunoSEQ multiplex PCR; TCRdb's table is partial and in-frame only. The sample lists about 160,000 clones, about 72% seen once, with roughly 2% in the top ten. This chain connects TRBV15 to TRBJ2-1, with 9 bases fitting TRBD2. The clonotype was recovered from a man aged 45-60 years in good health and CMV-seropositive. The sample consisted of PBMCs. The CDR3 DNA reads TGTGCCACCAGCAGTGAAGCGGGGGGCAACTACAATGAGCAGTTCTTC. It codes for CATSSEAGGNYNEQFF.